This TCR beta chain was profiled in a study of T cell responses to AZD1222 COVID-19 vaccine. Whole-study results and caveats: When two AZD1222 doses had been given, Spike-specific TCR breadth and depth rose. The span of vaccine-associated CD4 TCRs extended across spike, with dominance at 160-218 and 743-854. Recipients of AZD1222 seropositive at baseline numbered only five or six.

Only in-frame clones appear in the TCRdb table, and some are missing; sequencing was by immunoSEQ multiplex PCR. This sample has around 100,000 clones, with around 95% found just once. Concerning this clone itself: The antigen remains undetermined.

The V end lost 6 bases, the J end lost 10 bases, and 19 bases lay between the germline ends. Germline V gene data show CDR1 as MDHEN and CDR2 as SYDVKM. The CDR3 runs 15 residues. This receptor was obtained from an adult in good health. The material was peripheral blood, obtained on day 0 of AZD1222 vaccination. The chain has TRBV28 and TRBJ1-6; tentatively, D is TRBD1 (5 bases). CDR3 sequence: CASSTPGSGESPLHF. The DNA for the CDR3 is TGTGCCAGCAGCACCCCGGGGTCGGGGGAATCACCCCTCCACTTT.